This T cell receptor beta chain came from a study of blood T cells in healthy people across ages. Study-level background: About one barcoded beta molecule was captured per two T cells (by template switching).

A single count supports this clonotype. Those donating, healthy Caucasian individuals from Russia, were aged roughly 6 to 100. Total RNA was isolated from each sample in quantities of at least 5 micrograms. Alongside a J-beta primer mix, a sample-barcoded 5' primer served in a second PCR lasting about 6 to 12 cycles. CDR3-containing paired-end reads numbered at least 2.5 million in each sample. One entry per CDR3 protein results from TCRdb running MiXCR on the 5' RACE reads. Found here are about a million distinct CDR3 sequences, 45% to 60% of them singletons; the top ten hold roughly a fifth. The CDR3 covers 16 residues. In germline, CDR1 is DFQATT, CDR2 SNEGSKA (reference sequence). Trimming took 0 bases from V and 5 from J; bases not matched to a gene: 10.

Sequencing was carried out using blood. The sequence was collected from a woman aged 60-70 years in good health. This chain links TRBV20-1 with TRBJ2-3; TRBD2 agrees at 8 bases. The CDR3: CSARDFFGRGEDTQYF. The CDR3 DNA reads as TGCAGTGCTAGAGATTTTTTTGGGCGGGGGGAAGATACGCAGTATTTT.